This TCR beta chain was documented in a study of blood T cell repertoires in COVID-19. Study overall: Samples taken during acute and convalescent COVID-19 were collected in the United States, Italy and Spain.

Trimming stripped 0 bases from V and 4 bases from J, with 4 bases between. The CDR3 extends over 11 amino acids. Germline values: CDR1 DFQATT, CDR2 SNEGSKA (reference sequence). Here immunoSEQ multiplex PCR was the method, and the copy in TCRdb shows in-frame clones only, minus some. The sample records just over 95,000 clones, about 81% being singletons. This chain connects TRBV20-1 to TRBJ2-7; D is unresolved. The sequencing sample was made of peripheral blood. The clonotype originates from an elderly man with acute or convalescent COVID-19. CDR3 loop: CSARDIYEQYF. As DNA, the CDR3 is TGCAGTGCTAGAGATATATACGAGCAGTACTTC.